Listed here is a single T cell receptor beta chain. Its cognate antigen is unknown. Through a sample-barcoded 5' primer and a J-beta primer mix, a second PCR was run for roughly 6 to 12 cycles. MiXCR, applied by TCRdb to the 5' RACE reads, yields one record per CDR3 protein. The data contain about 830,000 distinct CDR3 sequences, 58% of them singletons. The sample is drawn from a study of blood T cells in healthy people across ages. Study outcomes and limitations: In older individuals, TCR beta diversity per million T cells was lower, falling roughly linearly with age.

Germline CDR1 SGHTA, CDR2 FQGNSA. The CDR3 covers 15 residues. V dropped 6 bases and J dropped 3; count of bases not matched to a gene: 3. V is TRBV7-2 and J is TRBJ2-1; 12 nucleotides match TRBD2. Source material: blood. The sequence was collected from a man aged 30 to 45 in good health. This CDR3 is CASSQLAGGYNEQFF. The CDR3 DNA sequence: TGTGCCAGCAGTCAACTAGCGGGGGGCTACAATGAGCAGTTCTTC. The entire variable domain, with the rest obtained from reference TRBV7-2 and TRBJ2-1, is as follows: GAGVSQSPSNKVTEKGKDVELRCDPISGHTALYWYRQSLGQGLEFLIYFQGNSAPDKSGLPSDRFSAERTGGSVSTLTIQRTQQEDSAVYLCASSQLAGGYNEQFFGPGTRLTVL.